Ten or more counts support the clone carrying this T cell receptor (beta chain). This record belongs to a study of metastatic and nonmetastatic thyroid tumors. TCRdb reprocessed the PCR reads via MiXCR. The sample contains about 20,000 clones, around 23% of which appear only once. CDR1 is MNHEY and CDR2 is SVGEGT in the germline V gene. V was cut by 2 bases and J by 0 bases, with 5 bases left in between. This CDR3 has 14 residues. No patient received treatment before thyroid surgery. The sample comprised blood. This sequence joins TRBV6-2 or TRBV6-3 and TRBJ2-1; a possible D gene is TRBD2 (5 bases). The TCR was taken from a male donor with papillary thyroid cancer or a benign thyroid nodule (not recorded which). Some clones in this sample may be carry-over from other donors' samples. In nucleotides, the CDR3 is TGTGCCAGCAGTTACCGGGACTCCTACAATGAGCAGTTCTTC. Its translation is CASSYRDSYNEQFF.